Listed below are T cell receptor beta chains from one sample, sequenced in a study of low-dose radiotherapy and immunotherapy resistance in tumors. TCRdb re-called the reads with MiXCR, one entry per CDR3 protein. The sample has approximately 70,000 distinct CDR3 sequences; less than 35% are singletons. This material consisted of PBMCs, taken before treatment. The receptor set was obtained from a female donor with ovarian cancer. CDR3s include the opening cysteine and the closing phenylalanine or tryptophan. A D gene is named only where the DNA matches it firmly. For some rows the clone size is stated as once, few or many, or as a class when expanded; others skip it.

clone_size d_call j_call v_call cdr3_aa cdr3_nt
many TRBD2 TRBJ2-1 TRBV11-3 CASSPSGREGGNEQFF TGTGCCAGCAGCCCTTCGGGGCGGGAGGGAGGGAATGAGCAGTTCTTC
many - TRBJ2-1 TRBV7-9 CASLGQGPIYNEQFF TGTGCCAGCTTGGGGCAGGGGCCCATCTACAATGAGCAGTTCTTC
many - TRBJ2-2 TRBV6-1 CASIRQGGLAGELFF TGTGCCAGCATTAGACAGGGAGGGTTGGCCGGGGAGCTGTTTTTT
- - TRBJ2-1 TRBV7-8 CASSFSGNYNEQFF TGTGCCAGCAGCTTTAGCGGAAACTACAATGAGCAGTTCTTC
many TRBD1 TRBJ2-7 TRBV14 CASSQSRGLYEQYF TGTGCCAGCAGCCAGAGCAGGGGGCTGTACGAGCAGTACTTC
many - TRBJ2-5 TRBV18 CASSPPSRGMVKETQYF TGTGCCAGCTCACCACCCTCAAGGGGGATGGTTAAAGAGACCCAGTACTTC
many - TRBJ1-4 TRBV19 CASMPISGTRLFF TGTGCCAGTATGCCCATTTCCGGGACAAGGCTGTTTTTT
many - TRBJ2-7 TRBV28 CASSFAGLYEQYF TGTGCCAGCAGTTTCGCAGGGCTCTACGAGCAGTACTTC
- - TRBJ1-2 TRBV12-3/TRBV12-4 CAIRTDANYGYTF TGTGCCATAAGGACTGATGCTAACTATGGCTACACCTTC
many TRBD2 TRBJ2-2 TRBV13 CASSKPGLVNTGELFF TGTGCCAGCAGTAAGCCGGGACTAGTGAACACCGGGGAGCTGTTTTTT
many - TRBJ1-5 TRBV30 CAWSSDNVGYQPQHF TGTGCCTGGAGTTCAGACAACGTAGGTTACCAGCCCCAGCATTTT
many - TRBJ2-6 TRBV29-1 CSVGGPGANVLTF TGCAGCGTTGGTGGGCCGGGGGCCAACGTCCTGACTTTC
- - TRBJ1-2 TRBV9 CASTVGTLGPYGYTF TGTGCCAGCACAGTCGGGACTCTGGGGCCCTATGGCTACACCTTC
many TRBD2 TRBJ2-1 TRBV29-1 CSVQFIEDRIGTSGRNEQFF TGCAGCGTTCAGTTTATCGAGGACCGAATCGGGACTAGCGGGAGAAATGAGCAGTTCTTC
few - TRBJ2-2 TRBV28 CASSLRDGRTGELFF TGTGCCAGCAGTTTAAGGGACGGCCGGACCGGGGAGCTGTTTTTT
many - TRBJ1-1 TRBV7-9 CAAVHRMNTEAFF TGTGCCGCTGTACACAGAATGAACACTGAAGCTTTCTTT
- TRBD1 TRBJ2-7 TRBV20-1 CSATGTGASYEQYF TGCAGTGCTACTGGGACAGGGGCCTCCTACGAGCAGTACTTC
many - TRBJ1-2 TRBV19 CASSVGRGYGYTF TGTGCCAGTAGTGTGGGCAGGGGCTATGGCTACACCTTC
- - TRBJ1-1 TRBV10-2 CASTPLGGDEAFF TGCGCCAGCACCCCACTAGGGGGGGATGAAGCTTTCTTT
- - TRBJ2-1 TRBV30 CAWSSDYEQFF TGTGCCTGGAGTTCCGACTATGAGCAGTTCTTC
many TRBD1 TRBJ2-7 TRBV18 CASSPRGTGGRDEQYF TGTGCCAGCTCACCACGGGGGACAGGGGGCCGGGACGAGCAGTACTTC
- - TRBJ2-7 TRBV2 CASSEYNTGFGTNEQYF TGTGCCAGCAGTGAATACAATACAGGGTTCGGTACGAACGAGCAGTACTTC
many - TRBJ2-3 TRBV5-1 CASSLVSESPQYF TGCGCCAGCAGCTTGGTTTCGGAATCACCGCAGTATTTT
few - TRBJ1-5 TRBV19 CASSPRTGTSNQPQHF TGTGCCAGTAGTCCCCGAACCGGGACCAGCAATCAGCCCCAGCATTTT
many TRBD2 TRBJ2-7 TRBV7-2 CASSLSGTRSSYEQYF TGTGCCAGCAGCTTATCCGGGACTAGAAGCTCCTACGAGCAGTACTTC
many - TRBJ2-3 TRBV28 CAIEGESTDTQYF TGTGCCATCGAGGGCGAAAGCACAGATACGCAGTATTTT
many TRBD2 TRBJ2-1 TRBV29-1 CSVSWKLALNQGQFF TGCAGCGTAAGTTGGAAACTAGCGCTGAATCAGGGGCAGTTCTTC
- - TRBJ1-1 TRBV20-1 CSASIQGYTEAFF TGCAGTGCTAGTATACAGGGCTACACTGAAGCTTTCTTT
- - TRBJ2-5 TRBV4-3 CASSQELGGGPAETQYF TGCGCCAGCAGCCAAGAGCTAGGGGGAGGGCCGGCCGAGACCCAGTACTTC
many TRBD2 TRBJ2-1 TRBV10-3 CAISGRGLEGNEQFF TGTGCCATCAGTGGCCGTGGACTAGAGGGGAATGAGCAGTTCTTC